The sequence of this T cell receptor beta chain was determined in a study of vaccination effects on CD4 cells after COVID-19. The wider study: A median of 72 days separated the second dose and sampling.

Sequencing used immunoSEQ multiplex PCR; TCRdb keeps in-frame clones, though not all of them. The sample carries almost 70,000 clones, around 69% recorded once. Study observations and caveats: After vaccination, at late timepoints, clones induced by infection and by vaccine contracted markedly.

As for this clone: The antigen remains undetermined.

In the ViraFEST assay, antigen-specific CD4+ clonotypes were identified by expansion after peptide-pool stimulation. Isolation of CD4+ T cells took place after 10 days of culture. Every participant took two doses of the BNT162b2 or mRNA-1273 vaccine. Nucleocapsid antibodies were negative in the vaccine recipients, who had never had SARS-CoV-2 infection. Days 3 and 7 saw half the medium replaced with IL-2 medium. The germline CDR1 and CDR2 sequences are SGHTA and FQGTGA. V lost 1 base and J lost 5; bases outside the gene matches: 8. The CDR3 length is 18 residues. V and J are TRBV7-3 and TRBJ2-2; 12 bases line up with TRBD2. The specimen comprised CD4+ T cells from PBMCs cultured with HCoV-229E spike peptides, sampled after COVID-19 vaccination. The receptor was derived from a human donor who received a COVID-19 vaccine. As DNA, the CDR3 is TGTGCCAGCAGCTTAAGTCTAGCGGGGGGGCCGGGAACCGGGGAGCTGTTTTTT. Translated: CASSLSLAGGPGTGELFF.